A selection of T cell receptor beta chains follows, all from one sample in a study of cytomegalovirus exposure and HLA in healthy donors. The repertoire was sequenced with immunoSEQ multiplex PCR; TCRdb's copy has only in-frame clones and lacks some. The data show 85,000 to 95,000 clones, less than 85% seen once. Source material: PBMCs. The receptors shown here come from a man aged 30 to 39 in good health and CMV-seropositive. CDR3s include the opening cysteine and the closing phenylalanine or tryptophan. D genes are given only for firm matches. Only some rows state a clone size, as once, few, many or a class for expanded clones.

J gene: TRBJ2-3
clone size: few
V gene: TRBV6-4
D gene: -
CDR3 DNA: TGTGCCAGCAGTGACGACACCACAGATACGCAGTATTTT
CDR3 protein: CASSDDTTDTQYF

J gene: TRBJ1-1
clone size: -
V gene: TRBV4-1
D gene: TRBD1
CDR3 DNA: TGCGCCAGCAGCCACCTGACAGGGGTAAAAGGGGCTTTCTTT
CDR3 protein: CASSHLTGVKGAFF

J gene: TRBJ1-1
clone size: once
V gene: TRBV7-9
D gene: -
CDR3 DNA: TGTGCCAGCAGCGAATCAGCTGAAGCTTTCTTT
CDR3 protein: CASSESAEAFF

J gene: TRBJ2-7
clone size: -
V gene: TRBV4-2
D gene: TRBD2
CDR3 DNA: TGTGCCAGCAGCCAAGGGACTAGCGGTACCTACGAGCAGTACTTC
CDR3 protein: CASSQGTSGTYEQYF

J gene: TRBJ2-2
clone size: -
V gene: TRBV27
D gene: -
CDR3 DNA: TGTGCCAGCAGTTTATCACGAGCGGCCGGGGAGCTGTTTTTT
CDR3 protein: CASSLSRAAGELFF

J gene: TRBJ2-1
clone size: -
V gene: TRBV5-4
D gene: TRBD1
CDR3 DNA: TGTGCCAGCAGCAAAAGAACAGGGGCCCGGGGCCATGAGCAGTTCTTC
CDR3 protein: CASSKRTGARGHEQFF

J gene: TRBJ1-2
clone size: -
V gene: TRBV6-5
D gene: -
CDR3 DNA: TGTGCCAGCAGTTACTCACCGATTAAAGCTGGCTACACCTTC
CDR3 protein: CASSYSPIKAGYTF

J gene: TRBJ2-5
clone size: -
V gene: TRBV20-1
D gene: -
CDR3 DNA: TGCAGTGTTGGGGAGGTCAAGACCCAGTACTTC
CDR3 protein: CSVGEVKTQYF

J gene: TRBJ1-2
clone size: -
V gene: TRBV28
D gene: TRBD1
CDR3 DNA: TGTGCCAGCAGTTTCTACAGGGGGCGTAAACATGGCTACACCTTC
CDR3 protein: CASSFYRGRKHGYTF

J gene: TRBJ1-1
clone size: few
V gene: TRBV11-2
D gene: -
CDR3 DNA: TGTGCCAGCAGCTTAGGGCGGACACCGAGGAACACTGAAGCTTTCTTT
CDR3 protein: CASSLGRTPRNTEAFF

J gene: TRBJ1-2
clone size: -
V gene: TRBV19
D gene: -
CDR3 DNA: TGTGCCAGTAGTCCAGGATGGGGCTACACCTTC
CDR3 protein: CASSPGWGYTF

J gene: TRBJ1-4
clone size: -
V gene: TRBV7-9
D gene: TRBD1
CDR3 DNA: TGTGCCAGCAGCCCACGGGACAGCCGAATTGCAACTAATGAAAAACTGTTTTTT
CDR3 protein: CASSPRDSRIATNEKLFF

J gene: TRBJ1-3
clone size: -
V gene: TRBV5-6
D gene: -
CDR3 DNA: TGTGCCAGCAGCTTATTTCGGTCGGGACTTTTAGGGTCTGGAAACACCATATATTTT
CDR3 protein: CASSLFRSGLLGSGNTIYF

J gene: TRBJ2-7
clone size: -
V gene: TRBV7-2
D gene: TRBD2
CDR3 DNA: TGTGCCAGCAGCGCGACTAGCGGGAGAGGCTACGAGCAGTACTTC
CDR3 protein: CASSATSGRGYEQYF

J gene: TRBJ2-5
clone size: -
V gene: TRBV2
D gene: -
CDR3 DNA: TGTGCCAGCAGTGCAGGGGGGGAGACCCAGTACTTC
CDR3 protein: CASSAGGETQYF

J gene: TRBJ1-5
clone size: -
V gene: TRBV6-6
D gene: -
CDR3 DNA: TGTGCCAGCAGCAAATGGGGGGTTAGTAATCAGCCCCAGCATTTT
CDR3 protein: CASSKWGVSNQPQHF

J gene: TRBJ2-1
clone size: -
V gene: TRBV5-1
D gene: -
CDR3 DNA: TGCGCCAGCAGCCTAGAAATGAAAGGTTACAATGAGCAGTTCTTC
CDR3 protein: CASSLEMKGYNEQFF

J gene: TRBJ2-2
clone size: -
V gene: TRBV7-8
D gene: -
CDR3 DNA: TGTGCCAGCAGCTTATCAGGGAACACCGGGGAGCTGTTTTTT
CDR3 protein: CASSLSGNTGELFF

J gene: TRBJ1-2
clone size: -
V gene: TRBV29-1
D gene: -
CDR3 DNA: TGCAGCGTCCTGGCGGGGGTTTTTAGGTATGGCTACACCTTC
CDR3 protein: CSVLAGVFRYGYTF

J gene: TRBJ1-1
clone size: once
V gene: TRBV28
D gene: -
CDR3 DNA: TGTGCCAGCAGTTTACCACCCTCGGCATGGGAGGGAACTGAAGCTTTCTTT
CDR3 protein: CASSLPPSAWEGTEAFF

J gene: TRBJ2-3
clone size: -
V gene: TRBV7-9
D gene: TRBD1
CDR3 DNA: TGTGCCAGCAGTGTTCTAAGGACAGGGGCCGATACGCAGTATTTT
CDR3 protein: CASSVLRTGADTQYF

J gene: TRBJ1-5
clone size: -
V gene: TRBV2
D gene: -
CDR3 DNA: TGTGCCAGCAGTGTCCTAGGGGAGCCCCAGCATTTT
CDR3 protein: CASSVLGEPQHF

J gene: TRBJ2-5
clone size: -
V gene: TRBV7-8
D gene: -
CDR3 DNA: TGTGCCAGCAGCTTACAGGAAGAGACCCAGTACTTC
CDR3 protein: CASSLQEETQYF

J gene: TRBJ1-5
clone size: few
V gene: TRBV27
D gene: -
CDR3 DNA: TGTGCCAGCAGTTTACTGAATCAGCCCCAGCATTTT
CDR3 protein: CASSLLNQPQHF

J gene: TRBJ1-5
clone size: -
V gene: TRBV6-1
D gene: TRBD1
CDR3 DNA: TGTGCCAGCAGTGAATGGGACAGGGGGCCTCAGCCCCAGCATTTT
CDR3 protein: CASSEWDRGPQPQHF

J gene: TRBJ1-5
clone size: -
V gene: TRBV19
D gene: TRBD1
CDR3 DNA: TGTGCCAGTAGATGGGACAGCGGTTCTAATCAGCCCCAGCATTTT
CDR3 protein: CASRWDSGSNQPQHF

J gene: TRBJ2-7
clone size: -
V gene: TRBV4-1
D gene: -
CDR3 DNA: TGCGCCAGCAGCCAAGATCTTACAGGCGGATCCTACGAGCAGTACTTC
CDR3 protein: CASSQDLTGGSYEQYF

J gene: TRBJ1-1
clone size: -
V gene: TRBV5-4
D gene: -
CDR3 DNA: TGTGCCAGCAGCCCCACAGGCACTGAAGCTTTCTTT
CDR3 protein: CASSPTGTEAFF

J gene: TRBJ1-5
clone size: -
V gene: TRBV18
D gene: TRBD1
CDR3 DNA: TGTGCCAGCTCAATGGTGCAGGGGGATCAGCCCCAGCATTTT
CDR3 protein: CASSMVQGDQPQHF

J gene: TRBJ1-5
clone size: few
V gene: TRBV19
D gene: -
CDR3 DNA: TGTGCCAGTAGTGTTTTTGGGGGGGGTAGCAATCAGCCCCAGCATTTT
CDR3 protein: CASSVFGGGSNQPQHF

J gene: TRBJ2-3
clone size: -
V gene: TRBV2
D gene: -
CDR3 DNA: TGTGCCAGCGCCCGGACTCGCACAGATACGCAGTATTTT
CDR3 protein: CASARTRTDTQYF

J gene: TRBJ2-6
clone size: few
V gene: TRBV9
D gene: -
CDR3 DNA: TGTGCCAGCAGCCCCCAACAGGGAATCGGTGGGGCCAACGTCCTGACTTTC
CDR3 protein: CASSPQQGIGGANVLTF

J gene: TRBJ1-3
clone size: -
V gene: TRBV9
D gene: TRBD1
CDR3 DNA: TGTGCCAGCAGCCCCCGAGCCGACAGGGGGTCTGGAAACACCATATATTTT
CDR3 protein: CASSPRADRGSGNTIYF

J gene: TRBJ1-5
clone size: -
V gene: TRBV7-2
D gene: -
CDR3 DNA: TGTGCCAGCAGCCCGGGCGGGGGGAGCAATCAGCCCCAGCATTTT
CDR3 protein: CASSPGGGSNQPQHF

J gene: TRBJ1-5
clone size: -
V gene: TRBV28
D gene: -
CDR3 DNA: TGTGCCAGCACCATGGGAGCGACGGTCAATCAGCCCCAGCATTTT
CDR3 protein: CASTMGATVNQPQHF

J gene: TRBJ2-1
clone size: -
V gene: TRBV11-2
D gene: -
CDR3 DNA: TGTGCCAGCAGCTCGACAGCGGACTATGGGGTTGAACAGTTCTTC
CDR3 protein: CASSSTADYGVEQFF

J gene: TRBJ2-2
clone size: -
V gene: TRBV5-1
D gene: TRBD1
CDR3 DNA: TGCGCCAGCAGCAAGGGACAGGGGGTTAGCACCGGGGAGCTGTTTTTT
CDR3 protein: CASSKGQGVSTGELFF

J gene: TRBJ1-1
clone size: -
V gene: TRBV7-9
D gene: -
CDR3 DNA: TGTGCCAGCAGCTTAGGGCAGTTGGCTGAAGCTTTCTTT
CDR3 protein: CASSLGQLAEAFF

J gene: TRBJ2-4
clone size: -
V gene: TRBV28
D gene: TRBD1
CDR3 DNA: TGTGCCAGCAGTCCCGTTAGACAGGGAGCCAAAAACATTCAGTACTTC
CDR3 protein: CASSPVRQGAKNIQYF

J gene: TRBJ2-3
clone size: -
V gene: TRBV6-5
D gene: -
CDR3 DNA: TGTGCCAGCAGTTACTCGATTCTAGCAGATACGCAGTATTTT
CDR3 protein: CASSYSILADTQYF

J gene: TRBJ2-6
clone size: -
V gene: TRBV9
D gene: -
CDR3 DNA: TGTGCCAGCAGCCCAACAGACAATTCTGGGGCCAACGTCCTGACTTTC
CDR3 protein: CASSPTDNSGANVLTF

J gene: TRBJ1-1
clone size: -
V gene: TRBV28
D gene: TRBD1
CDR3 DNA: TGTGCCAGCAGTTTATGGGGGACAGGGGGCCCTGAAGCTTTCTTT
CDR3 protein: CASSLWGTGGPEAFF

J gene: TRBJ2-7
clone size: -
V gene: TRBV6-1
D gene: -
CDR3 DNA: TGTGCCAGCAGTGAAGGAGGCGGATCCTACGAGCAGTACTTC
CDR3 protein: CASSEGGGSYEQYF

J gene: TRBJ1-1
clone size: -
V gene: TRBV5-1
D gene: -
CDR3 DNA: TGCGCCAGCAGCCGCGGGGTAGACACTGAAGCTTTCTTT
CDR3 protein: CASSRGVDTEAFF

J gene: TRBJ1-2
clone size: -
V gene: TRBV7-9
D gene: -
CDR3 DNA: TGTGCCAGCAGCGCCGTGAGCAACTATGGCTACACCTTC
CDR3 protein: CASSAVSNYGYTF

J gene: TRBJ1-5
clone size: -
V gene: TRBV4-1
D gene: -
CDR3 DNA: TGCGCCAGCAGCGCGGGCCTTTATAGCAATCAGCCCCAGCATTTT
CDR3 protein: CASSAGLYSNQPQHF

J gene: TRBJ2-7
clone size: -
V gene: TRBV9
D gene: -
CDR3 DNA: TGTGCCAGCAGCGTTAGCGACGGCCGCTACGAGCAGTACTTC
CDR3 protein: CASSVSDGRYEQYF

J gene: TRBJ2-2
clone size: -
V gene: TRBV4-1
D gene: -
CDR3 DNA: TGCGCCAGCAGCCAAGACGGGACAACATACACCGGGGAGCTGTTTTTT
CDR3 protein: CASSQDGTTYTGELFF

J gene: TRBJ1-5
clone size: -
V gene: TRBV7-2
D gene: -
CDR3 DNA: TGTGCCAGCAGCGGACGCACCGGGAGTACTCAGCCCCAGCATTTT
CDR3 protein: CASSGRTGSTQPQHF

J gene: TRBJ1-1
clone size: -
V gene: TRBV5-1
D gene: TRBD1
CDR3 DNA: TGCGCCAGCAGCCCTAGACAGGGCCGCACTGAAGCTTTCTTT
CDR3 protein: CASSPRQGRTEAFF

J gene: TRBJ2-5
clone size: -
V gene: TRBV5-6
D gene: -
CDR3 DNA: TGTGCCAGCAGCCCTCCTTGGACTTCCCGAGAGACCCAGTACTTC
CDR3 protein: CASSPPWTSRETQYF